A single sample is the source of the 22 T cell receptor beta chains below, sequenced in a study of cytomegalovirus exposure and HLA in healthy donors. Clones were read by immunoSEQ multiplex PCR, and TCRdb kept only the in-frame ones, dropping some. This table has hundreds of thousands of clones, about nine tenths appearing once. Source material: PBMCs. These receptors originate from a woman under 30 in good health and CMV-seronegative.

V is TRBV5-1 and J is TRBJ1-2; 9 positions agree with TRBD1. J was trimmed by 2 bases and V by 5 bases; bases with no gene match: 7. This CDR3 contains 15 residues. Germline CDR1 SGHRS, CDR2 YFSETQ. CDR3: CASRQGDRANYGYTF. In nucleotides, the CDR3 is TGCGCCAGCAGACAAGGGGACAGGGCAAACTATGGCTACACCTTC.

V usage is TRBV5-4 and J usage is TRBJ2-7, with 16 nucleotides matching TRBD2. The CDR3 is 13 amino acids. The germline gives CDR1 SGHNT, CDR2 YYREEE (reference sequence). CDR3 DNA sequence: TGTGCCAGCAGCTCCGGGACTAGCGGGAGGGCCGATGTC. Translating gives CASSSGTSGRADV.

This sequence joins TRBV13 and TRBJ2-7; a possible D gene is TRBD2 (6 bases). Trimming removed 3 bases from V and 6 bases from J, with 18 bases in between. The CDR3 runs 15 residues. Germline CDR1 and CDR2: PRHDT and FYEKMQ (reference sequence). In nucleotides, the CDR3 is TGTGCCAGCAGCTTGGAGGGCTCTCTCCTTCGCGAGCAGTACTTC. Protein: CASSLEGSLLREQYF. Supplemented by reference TRBV13 and TRBJ2-7, the full variable domain reads AAGVIQSPRHLIKEKRETATLKCYPIPRHDTVYWYQQGPGQDPQFLISFYEKMQSDKGSIPDRFSAQQFSDYHSELNMSSLELGDSALYFCASSLEGSLLREQYFGPGTRLTVT.

The chain joins TRBV6-6 to TRBJ2-7, with a possible D match to TRBD1 (5 bases). Trimming left V 0 bases short and J 6 bases short, with 9 bases between. Germline CDR1 reads MNHNY; CDR2 reads SVGAGI (reference sequence). This CDR3 region has 13 residues. In DNA form, the CDR3 reads TGTGCCAGCAGTTACTCGACCAGGGTCGAGCAGTACTTC. This codes for CASSYSTRVEQYF.

A single count supports this clone. V gene TRBV2 combines with J gene TRBJ1-1, with a possible D match to TRBD1 (5 bases). This CDR3 spans 15 amino acids. Trimming removed 1 base at V and 0 bases at J, with 9 bases between. The germline V gene has CDR1 SNHLY and CDR2 FYNNEI. CDR3 nucleotide sequence: TGTGCCAGCAGTGAAGAACGGGGGTTGAACACTGAAGCTTTCTTT. It translates to CASSEERGLNTEAFF.

This chain links TRBV5-8 with TRBJ1-4; no definite D call. CDR3 length equals 15 residues. Germline assignment: CDR1 SGHTS and CDR2 YDEGEE. Deletions cut 0 bases from V and 14 bases from J, with 20 bases between. CDR3: CASSLVAGIKGALFF. The DNA for the CDR3 is TGTGCCAGCAGCTTGGTAGCAGGCATTAAGGGAGCTCTGTTTTTT.

The V and J genes are TRBV5-4 and TRBJ2-5; possibly TRBD2 for D (5 bases). Germline V gives CDR1 SGHNT, CDR2 YYREEE (reference sequence). There are 13 residues in the CDR3. V shed 0 bases and J shed 10 bases, with 13 bases lying between them. The CDR3 nucleotides are TGTGCCAGCAGCTTGGACTTGTCGGGGAACCAGTACTTC. Its translation is CASSLDLSGNQYF. Drawing the rest from reference TRBV5-4 and TRBJ2-5, the complete variable domain is ETGVTQSPTHLIKTRGQQVTLRCSSQSGHNTVSWYQQALGQGPQFIFQYYREEENGRGNFPPRFSGLQFPNYSSELNVNALELDDSALYLCASSLDLSGNQYFGPGTRLLVL.

The chain joins TRBV27 to TRBJ2-1, with 10 bases fitting TRBD2. CDR3 length: 17 residues. CDR1 and CDR2 from the germline V gene are MNHEY and SMNVEV (reference sequence). V shed 1 base, J shed 6 bases, and the junction held 9 bases outside the gene matches. The CDR3 region is CASSLLGSGGAGNEQFF. CDR3 DNA: TGTGCCAGCAGTTTATTGGGGAGCGGGGGGGCCGGCAATGAGCAGTTCTTC.

This clone was seen only once. This may be a read error, as it is one base from a much larger clone. The rearrangement uses TRBV6-1 and TRBJ1-5, with TRBD1 identical over 7 bases. The CDR3 spans 14 residues. CDR1 and CDR2 from the germline V gene are MNHNS and SASEGT. The junction had 3 bases not matched to a gene; V was cut back by 2 bases and J by 5 bases. The CDR3 DNA follows: TGTGCCAGCAGTGAAAGACAGGGCCATCAGCCCCAGCATTTT. Translation: CASSERQGHQPQHF.

The V gene is TRBV19, the J gene TRBJ2-2, with D possibly TRBD1 on 6 matching bases. Germline values: CDR1 LNHDA, CDR2 SQIVND (reference sequence). The CDR3 sequence is 15 residues long. The V gene lost 7 bases and the J gene lost 5 bases, with 17 bases spanning the gap. CDR3 region: CASMPRGEGTGELFF. CDR3 nucleotide sequence: TGTGCCAGTATGCCCAGGGGCGAAGGGACCGGGGAGCTGTTTTTT.

The chain couples TRBV29-1 to TRBJ2-1, with D possibly TRBD1 on 6 matching bases. CDR1 is SQVTM and CDR2 is ANQGSEA in the germline V gene. Trimming took 4 bases from V and 4 from J, leaving 11 bases between them. The CDR3 totals 13 residues. The CDR3 sequence is CSVVRDTYNEQFF. The CDR3, as DNA: TGCAGCGTTGTAAGGGACACTTACAATGAGCAGTTCTTC.

This clone appeared a single time. The V and J genes are TRBV10-2 and TRBJ1-1; 12 bases match TRBD1. Trimming at V came to 2 bases and at J to 9 bases, leaving 4 bases not matched to a gene. Germline lookup yields CDR1 WSHSY and CDR2 SAAADI. CDR3 length: 14 amino acids. The CDR3 DNA reads as TGCGCCAGCAGTGAGAGCAGGGACAGGGGGCAAGCTTTCTTT. Translated: CASSESRDRGQAFF.

The V gene is TRBV5-6, the J gene TRBJ1-3, with 7 bases that match TRBD1. V lost 1 base, J lost 4 bases, and 5 bases stayed unmatched. Germline CDR1 and CDR2: SGHDT and YYEEEE. This CDR3 comprises 15 residues. CDR3 in DNA: TGTGCCAGCAGCTTGAGACAGGGCTACGGAAACACCATATATTTT. Translated, it gives CASSLRQGYGNTIYF.

This clone was counted a few times. V and J are TRBV9 and TRBJ1-6; a possible D gene is TRBD1 (5 bases). Germline assignment: CDR1 SGDLS and CDR2 YYNGEE. This CDR3 has 16 residues. V lost 0 bases to trimming and J lost 10 bases, with 17 bases between them. The CDR3 here is CASSVASNRGLSPLHF. The CDR3 region has the DNA TGTGCCAGCAGCGTAGCATCGAATCGGGGGTTGTCACCCCTCCACTTT.

The rearrangement uses TRBV5-1 and TRBJ1-4, with a weak D call TRBD1 (5 bases). Looked up from germline, CDR1 is SGHRS and CDR2 is YFSETQ. CDR3 size: 13 residues. V was pared by 0 bases and J by 9 bases, with 9 bases between. CDR3 residues: CASSLGQPKKLFF. CDR3 nucleotide sequence: TGCGCCAGCAGCTTGGGACAGCCTAAAAAACTGTTTTTT.

The rearrangement joins TRBV10-2 to TRBJ1-2, with a tentative D call TRBD1 (5 bases). The CDR3 runs to 13 residues. CDR1 WSHSY and CDR2 SAAADI come from the germline V gene. Trimming shortened V by 3 bases and J by 4 bases, and 9 bases separated the two germline ends. The CDR3 is CASSDDSPYGYTF. CDR3 bases: TGCGCCAGCAGTGATGACAGCCCCTATGGCTACACCTTC.

Only one count was recorded for this clone. V usage is TRBV10-1 and J usage is TRBJ2-1, with D possibly TRBD2 on 6 matching bases. Germline V gene data show CDR1 as WNHNN and CDR2 as SYGVQD (reference sequence). This CDR3 has 13 residues. Trimming removed 6 bases from V and 8 bases from J, with 14 bases in between. The chain's CDR3 is CASSFGGEDEQFF. The DNA for the CDR3 is TGCGCCAGCAGCTTCGGGGGAGAGGATGAGCAGTTCTTC.

The J gene is TRBJ2-7, the V gene TRBV13; TRBD1 might be the D (5 bases). Germline CDR1 PRHDT, CDR2 FYEKMQ (reference sequence). This CDR3 spans 11 amino acids. The ends were cut back, 8 bases at V and 6 bases at J, with 11 bases in the middle. The CDR3 region has the DNA TGTGCCAGCGGGCAGGGCCGCGAGCAGTACTTC. Amino acids: CASGQGREQYF.

V is TRBV5-1 and J is TRBJ2-1; 12 bases are shared with TRBD2. The trim removed 5 bases at V and 7 bases at J, leaving 7 bases unmatched. The CDR3 is 15 amino acids. CDR1 is SGHRS and CDR2 is YFSETQ in the germline V gene. In DNA form, the CDR3 reads TGCGCCAGCAGACCCTGGACTAGCGGGAATAATGAGCAGTTCTTC. This sequence encodes CASRPWTSGNNEQFF. Combining the CDR3 with reference TRBV5-1 and TRBJ2-1 gives the whole variable domain KAGVTQTPRYLIKTRGQQVTLSCSPISGHRSVSWYQQTPGQGLQFLFEYFSETQRNKGNFPGRFSGRQFSNSRSEMNVSTLELGDSALYLCASRPWTSGNNEQFFGPGTRLTVL.

V is TRBV9 and J is TRBJ1-2, with 8 positions matching TRBD1. Per germline, CDR1 SGDLS and CDR2 YYNGEE. This CDR3 has 17 residues. Trimming cost V 7 bases and J 4 bases; bases outside gene matches: 18. CDR3 in DNA: TGTGCCAGCTACGGGAGTCAGGGGGCGCGAATGGGCTATGGCTACACCTTC. Residues: CASYGSQGARMGYGYTF. Combining the CDR3 with reference TRBV9 and TRBJ1-2 gives the whole variable domain DSGVTQTPKHLITATGQRVTLRCSPRSGDLSVYWYQQSLDQGLQFLIQYYNGEERAKGNILERFSAQQFPDLHSELNLSSLELGDSALYFCASYGSQGARMGYGYTFGSGTRLTVV.

V is TRBV10-1 and J is TRBJ2-2, with D hard to call. V shed 4 bases and J shed 1 base, with 10 bases lying between them. The germline V gene has CDR1 WNHNN and CDR2 SYGVQD (reference sequence). The CDR3 spans 15 residues. CDR3 nucleotide sequence: TGCGCCAGCAGTGCGGGTTTAGGGAACACCGGGGAGCTGTTTTTT. Translation: CASSAGLGNTGELFF.

This chain joins TRBV7-8 and TRBJ1-1; no clear D gene. Germline assignment: CDR1 SGHVS and CDR2 FQNEAQ. The CDR3 is 14 amino acids. Trimming took off 4 bases at V and 1 base at J, with 10 bases between the two ends. The CDR3 DNA reads as TGTGCCAGCAGCTACAGACCGCAGAACACTGAAGCTTTCTTT. It specifies CASSYRPQNTEAFF. The full variable domain, in which reference TRBV7-8 and TRBJ1-1 provide the parts outside the CDR3, is GAGVSQSPRYKVAKRGQDVALRCDPISGHVSLFWYQQALGQGPEFLTYFQNEAQLDKSGLPSDRFFAERPEGSVSTLKIQRTQQEDSAVYLCASSYRPQNTEAFFGQGTRLTVV.